This passage covers 18 T cell receptor beta chains from one sample sequenced in a study of OX40 agonist ivuxolimab in advanced cancers. Sequencing was performed with immunoSEQ multiplex PCR; in TCRdb, only in-frame clones are kept and a portion is missing. The data contain 65,000 to 85,000 clones, around 90% of them seen just once; the ten biggest clones take up 2.5% to 3%. Sequenced material: CD4+ or CD8+ T cells sorted from blood, taken in a trial of the OX40 agonist ivuxolimab. The receptors here all came from an adult with an advanced solid tumor such as melanoma, head and neck, liver or kidney cancer.

This clone was counted a single time. The V and J genes are TRBV19 and TRBJ1-4; 7 nucleotides line up with TRBD1. V lost 4 bases, J lost 6 bases, and 8 bases stayed unmatched. Germline V CDR1 and CDR2: LNHDA, SQIVND (reference sequence). This CDR3 is 15 amino acids long. The CDR3 bases are TGTGCCAGTAGTAGGTCAACAGGGGTTGATGAAAAACTGTTTTTT. Its translation is CASSRSTGVDEKLFF.

The rearrangement uses TRBV6-5 and TRBJ2-5; no definite D call. Trimming cost V 6 bases and J 5 bases, with 13 bases left between them. CDR1 MNHEY and CDR2 SVGAGI come from the germline V gene. The CDR3 has 13 amino acids. CDR3 protein: CASRSETPETQYF. The CDR3 DNA follows: TGTGCCAGCAGGTCGGAGACCCCGGAGACCCAGTACTTC.

This chain links TRBV28 with TRBJ2-6, with a possible D match to TRBD1 (6 bases). Trimming stripped 6 bases from V and 0 bases from J, with 12 bases between. The CDR3 runs to 16 residues. Germline V gene lookup returns CDR1 MDHEN and CDR2 SYDVKM. The CDR3 region has the DNA TGTGCCAGCAGACGCACAGGGATCTCTGGGGCCAACGTCCTGACTTTC. This translates into CASRRTGISGANVLTF.

The J gene is TRBJ1-4, the V gene TRBV7-9, with TRBD1 matching over 8 bases. CDR1 is SEHNR and CDR2 is FQNEAQ in the germline V gene (reference sequence). The CDR3 runs to 14 residues. With V trimmed by 5 bases and J by 5 bases, 4 bases remained unmatched. In DNA, the CDR3 is TGTGCCAGCAGCACGGGACAGGAAAATGAAAAACTGTTTTTT. Translated, it gives CASSTGQENEKLFF.

The gene calls are TRBV10-2 and TRBJ2-3; 10 positions agree with TRBD2. Trimming took 5 bases from V and 2 from J; bases not matched to a gene: 4. The germline V gene encodes CDR1 WSHSY and CDR2 SAAADI. The CDR3 loop spans 15 amino acids. CDR3 bases: TGCGCCAGCAGTCCACTAGCGGGGTACACAGATACGCAGTATTTT. Its translation is CASSPLAGYTDTQYF.

The chain has TRBV7-9 and TRBJ2-3; 11 nucleotides line up with TRBD2. V shed 7 bases, J shed 5 bases, and the junction held 5 bases outside the gene matches. This CDR3 contains 14 residues. Germline assignment: CDR1 SEHNR and CDR2 FQNEAQ (reference sequence). CDR3 residues: CASTLAGGQDTQYF. The CDR3 nucleotides are TGTGCCAGCACTTTAGCGGGGGGGCAAGATACGCAGTATTTT.

This chain uses TRBV19 with TRBJ1-1, with a possible D match to TRBD1 (5 bases). Germline CDR1 and CDR2: LNHDA and SQIVND (reference sequence). The CDR3 is 14 amino acids. Trimming removed 7 bases from V and 8 bases from J, with 20 bases in between. The CDR3 region is CASINSEGYREAFF. CDR3 nucleotide sequence: TGTGCCAGTATTAACAGTGAAGGGTACAGGGAAGCTTTCTTT.

The chain is built from TRBV5-5 and TRBJ2-6; D gene ambiguous. The CDR3 runs 18 residues. Germline V lookup: CDR1 SGHKS, CDR2 YYEKEE (reference sequence). V lost 6 bases to trimming and J lost 0 bases, with 19 bases between them. The CDR3 region has the DNA TGTGCCAGCACCGATGTGGTACGGACGAACTCTGGGGCCAACGTCCTGACTTTC. Translation gives CASTDVVRTNSGANVLTF.

The V and J genes are TRBV5-8 and TRBJ1-5, with no clear D. V was shortened by 7 bases and J by 1 base, with 9 bases between the two germline ends. The CDR3 extends over 13 amino acids. CDR1 SGHTS and CDR2 YDEGEE come from the germline V gene. The CDR3 DNA is TGTGCCAGCGCCTACACGAGCAATCAGCCCCAGCATTTT. Amino acid sequence: CASAYTSNQPQHF.

The J gene is TRBJ2-7, the V gene TRBV30; D ambiguous. Trimming pared 1 base from V and 8 bases from J, leaving 9 bases between. The germline V gene encodes CDR1 GTSNPN and CDR2 SVGIG (reference sequence). The CDR3 covers 11 residues. In DNA, the CDR3 is TGTGCCTGGAGTGGGCAGACGCAGCAGTACTTC. Its translation: CAWSGQTQQYF.

This clone appeared once. This chain joins TRBV7-7 and TRBJ2-2, with D perhaps TRBD2 (5 bases). Germline V lookup: CDR1 SSHAT, CDR2 FNYEAQ (reference sequence). The CDR3 totals 15 residues. V was cut by 2 bases and J by 3 bases, with 10 bases left in between. In nucleotides, the CDR3 is TGTGCCAGCAGCTTAAGGACTGGTGACACCGGGGAGCTGTTTTTT. Translation: CASSLRTGDTGELFF.

This clone has just one count. The chain's CDR3 is CASSRGTVNEKLFF. The DNA for the CDR3 is TGTGCCAGCAGTCGAGGGACAGTTAATGAAAAACTGTTTTTT. V and J are TRBV7-2 and TRBJ1-4; 7 bases are shared with TRBD1. Germline V CDR1 and CDR2: SGHTA, FQGNSA. There are 14 residues in the CDR3. After removal of 6 bases from V and 4 bases from J, the junction contained 5 bases not matched to a gene.

The chain is built from TRBV28 and TRBJ1-2, with D possibly being TRBD1 (6 bases). Germline-derived CDR1 and CDR2 are MDHEN and SYDVKM. The length of the CDR3 is 15 residues. V was trimmed by 3 bases and J by 7 bases, leaving 18 bases between them. The CDR3 nucleotides are TGTGCCAGCAGTTTGGTTTTGGGGGCGTACCGTGGCTACACCTTC. It is translated as CASSLVLGAYRGYTF.

The CDR3 sequence: CASSVAPQGRAQETQYF. The CDR3 DNA follows: TGCGCCAGCAGCGTTGCCCCGCAGGGACGCGCCCAAGAGACCCAGTACTTC. This chain joins TRBV5-1 and TRBJ2-5; D possibly matches TRBD1 or TRBD2 (5 bases each). V was shortened by 4 bases and J by 1 base, with 20 bases between the two germline ends. The germline gives CDR1 SGHRS, CDR2 YFSETQ. This CDR3 has 17 residues.

The chain couples TRBV7-3 to TRBJ2-3; D ambiguous. This CDR3 has 14 amino acids. V lost 5 bases to trimming and J lost 2 bases, with 11 bases between them. Germline V lookup: CDR1 SGHTA, CDR2 FQGTGA. The CDR3 protein is CASSPADSTDTQYF. For the CDR3, the DNA is TGTGCCAGCAGCCCAGCAGACTCCACAGATACGCAGTATTTT. The whole variable domain, filled in from reference TRBV7-3 and TRBJ2-3, reads GAGVSQTPSNKVTEKGKYVELRCDPISGHTALYWYRQSLGQGPEFLIYFQGTGAADDSGLPNDRFFAVRPEGSVSTLKIQRTERGDSAVYLCASSPADSTDTQYFGPGTRLTVL.

The table lists this clone with a few counts. The genes are TRBV4-3 and TRBJ1-2, with 9 nucleotides matching TRBD1. V lost 0 bases, J lost 8 bases, and 4 bases stayed unmatched. The CDR3 totals 14 residues. Looked up from germline, CDR1 is LGHNA and CDR2 is YSLEER. Written as DNA, the CDR3 is TGCGCCAGCAGCCAAGACCCGGGACAGGGCGGCTACACCTTC. This gives the protein CASSQDPGQGGYTF.

CDR3: CASRRPGTQSMETQYF. The CDR3 DNA follows: TGTGCCAGCAGGAGACCCGGGACCCAAAGTATGGAGACCCAGTACTTC. The chain uses TRBV2 and TRBJ2-5; TRBD1 or TRBD2 may be the D gene (5 bases each). The length of the CDR3 is 16 residues. Per the germline V gene, CDR1 is SNHLY and CDR2 is FYNNEI. The V end was cut by 6 bases, the J end by 5 bases, with 22 bases between.

The V and J genes are TRBV7-9 and TRBJ2-4, with D possibly matching TRBD1 (6 bases). Germline V gives CDR1 SEHNR, CDR2 FQNEAQ (reference sequence). Trimming removed 5 bases from V and 7 bases from J, with 15 bases in between. The CDR3 is 14 amino acids. CDR3 sequence reads: CASSPRTVQNIQYF. Written as DNA, the CDR3 is TGTGCCAGCAGCCCAAGGACAGTCCAGAACATTCAGTACTTC.